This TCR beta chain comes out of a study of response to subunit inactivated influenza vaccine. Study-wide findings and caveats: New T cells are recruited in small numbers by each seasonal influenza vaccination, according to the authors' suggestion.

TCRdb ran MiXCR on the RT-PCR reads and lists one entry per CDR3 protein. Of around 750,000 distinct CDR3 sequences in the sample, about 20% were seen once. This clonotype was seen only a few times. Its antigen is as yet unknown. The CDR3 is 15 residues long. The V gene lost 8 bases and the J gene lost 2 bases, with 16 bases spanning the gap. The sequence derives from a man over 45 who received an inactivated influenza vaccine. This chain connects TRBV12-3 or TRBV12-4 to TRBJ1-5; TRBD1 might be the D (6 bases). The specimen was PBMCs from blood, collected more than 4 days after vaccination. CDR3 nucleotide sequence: TGTGCCAGCTCGCAGTTCAGGGGAGGCAATCAGCCCCAGCATTTT. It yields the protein CASSQFRGGNQPQHF.